This T cell receptor beta chain was sequenced for a study of shared clonotypes between healthy human individuals. Study outcomes and limitations: Naive subsets generally had larger estimated richness than memory subsets. Clonotypes not shared had lower generation probabilities than those common to all four donors. Roughly 5% of naive CD4 clonotypes were common to a few donors.

Comments on this clone: No antigen is known for it.

The CDR3 loop spans 15 amino acids. CDR1 is LNHDA, CDR2 SQIVND, per germline (reference sequence). The J segment lost 6 bases and the V segment lost 4 bases, leaving 7 bases of the junction unmatched. Roughly 33,000 T cell genomes, or 200 ng DNA, went into the sorted-subset replicate PCRs. The assay was immunoSEQ multiplex PCR, and TCRdb's table has in-frame clones only and misses some. The data contain 550,000 to 800,000 clones, approximately 79% of them singletons. The chain links TRBV19 to TRBJ1-5, with TRBD1 matching 9 bases. The sequence was collected from a woman younger than 45 in good health. The sample consisted of memory CD4+ T cells sorted from blood. Indicated subset: CD45RA-negative fraction. CDR3 coding DNA: TGTGCCAGTAGTACCCCGGGACAGGGTGGTCAGCCCCAGCATTTT. Protein product: CASSTPGQGGQPQHF.